This is a list of T cell receptor beta chains from one sample in a study of blood T cell repertoires in COVID-19. The assay was immunoSEQ multiplex PCR, and TCRdb's table has in-frame clones only and misses some. The table records 150,000 to 200,000 clones, more than 75% of them present only once. The sample was PBMCs or T cells enriched from blood (not recorded which). These receptors were obtained from a woman aged 50 to 60 who had recovered from COVID-19. The conserved cysteine and the conserved F or W are not part of the CDR3 here.

V | CDR3
TRBV30 | AWSVLAGEETQY
TRBV18 | ASSPGRPNTGELF
TRBV11-3 | ASSPTGYEQY
TRBV5-1 | ASSWTGEDTQY
TRBV19 | ASSPHLTSGYGYT
TRBV29-1 | SVEGGGPSYNEQF
TRBV4-3 | ASSQDWQGNTGELF
TRBV9 | ASGRTSGVSQETQY
TRBV27 | ASSLAGQGIDTQY
TRBV21-1 | ASSKAPTRGTPEGEQY
TRBV7-2 | ASSLPGTDYNEQF
TRBV27 | ASGRSGSSYNSPLH
TRBV5-6 | ASSLMGFRNTEAF
TRBV11-3 | ASSLAGGSYGYT
TRBV19 | ASSGGLSTYEQY
TRBV19 | ASSPDIYGYT
TRBV19 | ASSRPDTGDQPQH
TRBV6-2/TRBV6-3 | ASSYSRLLPRGNQPQH
TRBV4-1 | ASSQDLITPLKNSNQPQH
TRBV11-3 | ASSARPTSGGTDTQY
TRBV29-1 | SVTPTGANYGYT
TRBV11-2 | ASSPAYSTDTQY
TRBV7-2 | ASSYRVETQY
TRBV27 | ASFEGTEAF
TRBV5-1 | ASSLASYEQY
TRBV6-5 | ASQWAGGEEKLF
TRBV4-3 | ASSQYPQMSYEQY
TRBV10-3 | AIRRDTGLRVEQY
TRBV27 | ASRIALREPYNEQF
TRBV7-2 | ASKESSYNSPLH
TRBV2 | ASSEEGRGDNEQF
TRBV10-2 | ASSVGTPGNEQF
TRBV9 | ASSVVPVVYGYT
TRBV27 | ASSFRRAVDEQY
TRBV7-3 | ASSYSSGGETQY
TRBV5-1 | ASSLTSGGANEQF
TRBV6-5 | ASTPTGGREQY
TRBV18 | ASSPGSYEQY
TRBV5-1 | ASSLDGQGLNTEAF
TRBV18 | ASSPLVALTDTQY